This is a list of T cell receptor beta chains from one sample in a study of T cells in localized non-small cell lung cancer. The assay was immunoSEQ multiplex PCR, and TCRdb's table has in-frame clones only and misses some. The sample comprises some 64,000 clones, about four fifths of which are singletons, and roughly 4.8% rests with the top ten. The sample in question was PBMCs, obtained before any cancer treatment. Source of these receptors: a man aged 40 to 70 with stage II lung adenocarcinoma. Both conserved end residues are part of each CDR3. A D gene is named only where the DNA matches it firmly. Only part of the rows carry a size: once, few, many, or a class if the clone is expanded.

CSVEGSPSEAYNEQFF	TGCAGCGTTGAAGGAAGCCCTAGCGAGGCCTACAATGAGCAGTTCTTC	TRBV29-1	TRBJ2-1	.	few
CASSQDGTSRETQYF	TGTGCCAGCAGCCAAGATGGTACTAGTAGGGAGACCCAGTACTTC	TRBV4-2	TRBJ2-5	.	once
CASKSAGSGNTIYF	TGTGCCAGCAAAAGTGCCGGATCTGGAAACACCATATATTTT	TRBV7-2	TRBJ1-3	.	.
CASSEPGLAGSSPYEQYF	TGTGCCAGCAGTGAACCTGGACTAGCGGGATCCTCCCCATACGAGCAGTACTTC	TRBV6-1	TRBJ2-7	TRBD2	.
CSAGETEAFF	TGCAGCGCTGGGGAAACTGAAGCTTTCTTT	TRBV29-1	TRBJ1-1	.	few
CASSLTNSAGETQYF	TGTGCCAGCAGCTTAACGAATTCAGCGGGAGAGACCCAGTACTTC	TRBV7-3	TRBJ2-5	.	once
CASSLPSRDSLNTEAFF	TGTGCCAGCAGCTTACCTTCCCGGGACAGCTTGAACACTGAAGCTTTCTTT	TRBV11-2	TRBJ1-1	TRBD1	few
CASKLAGSGTGELFF	TGTGCCAGCAAACTAGCGGGATCTGGCACCGGGGAGCTGTTTTTT	TRBV2	TRBJ2-2	TRBD2	.
CATLGQSSYEQYF	TGTGCCACCCTTGGACAAAGCTCCTACGAGCAGTACTTC	TRBV10-3	TRBJ2-7	.	.
CASSPLLPGQGNTEAFF	TGTGCCAGCTCACCACTACTCCCGGGACAGGGGAATACTGAAGCTTTCTTT	TRBV18	TRBJ1-1	TRBD1	.
CASSLWLGLAASYNEQFF	TGTGCCAGCAGCTTATGGTTGGGACTAGCGGCCTCCTACAATGAGCAGTTCTTC	TRBV7-6	TRBJ2-1	TRBD2	.
CASSLKEGTGELFF	TGTGCCAGCAGCTTAAAGGAGGGCACCGGGGAGCTGTTTTTT	TRBV7-2	TRBJ2-2	.	.
CASSFLGGTGGAPAEAFF	TGCGCCAGCAGCTTTCTGGGCGGGACAGGGGGCGCCCCGGCTGAAGCTTTCTTT	TRBV5-1	TRBJ1-1	TRBD1	.
CASSPPGLAGYNTGELFF	TGTGCCAGCAGTCCGCCGGGACTAGCGGGATATAACACCGGGGAGCTGTTTTTT	TRBV27	TRBJ2-2	TRBD2	.
CASSLDSSDDEQFF	TGTGCCAGCAGCTTAGACTCCTCTGACGATGAGCAGTTCTTC	TRBV7-9	TRBJ2-1	.	few
CASSLGASGSYEQYF	TGTGCCAGCAGCTTAGGGGCTAGCGGGAGTTACGAGCAGTACTTC	TRBV7-8	TRBJ2-7	TRBD2	.
CASSERGNSNQPQHF	TGTGCCAGCAGTGAAAGGGGAAATAGCAATCAGCCCCAGCATTTT	TRBV2	TRBJ1-5	.	.
CASSLGPGQGSPLHF	TGCGCCAGCAGCTTGGGGCCGGGACAGGGGTCACCCCTCCACTTT	TRBV5-1	TRBJ1-6	TRBD1	once
CASSLGPTGANVLTF	TGTGCCAGCAGCCTGGGTCCGACTGGGGCCAACGTCCTGACTTTC	TRBV11-3	TRBJ2-6	.	.
CASSDRPGQVAGANVLTF	TGTGCCAGCAGTGATCGGCCGGGACAGGTGGCCGGGGCCAACGTCCTGACTTTC	TRBV6-1	TRBJ2-6	TRBD1	.
CASSPADSYNEQFF	TGTGCCAGCTCACCCGCGGACTCCTACAATGAGCAGTTCTTC	TRBV18	TRBJ2-1	.	.
CASSPGAGENTEAFF	TGTGCCAGCAGCCCCGGGGCAGGGGAGAACACTGAAGCTTTCTTT	TRBV5-4	TRBJ1-1	.	.
CASSPSDTQYF	TGTGCCAGCTCGCCAAGCGATACGCAGTATTTT	TRBV18	TRBJ2-3	.	.
CASSIGTSGPYNEQFF	TGTGCTAGCAGCATCGGGACTAGCGGGCCCTACAATGAGCAGTTCTTC	TRBV7-7	TRBJ2-1	TRBD2	.
CASRGLARYNEQFF	TGTGCCAGCAGGGGACTAGCGCGTTACAATGAGCAGTTCTTC	TRBV11-2	TRBJ2-1	TRBD2	few
CASSEDIGGGNTIYF	TGTGCCAGCAGTGAGGACATCGGGGGCGGAAACACCATATATTTT	TRBV2	TRBJ1-3	.	once
CASSSPGQPQHF	TGTGCCAGCAGCTCTCCCGGTCAGCCCCAGCATTTT	TRBV5-4	TRBJ1-5	.	.
CASSQYRGVTEAFF	TGCGCCAGCAGCCAATACCGCGGGGTCACTGAAGCTTTCTTT	TRBV4-1	TRBJ1-1	.	.
CAWHRDRPYGYTF	TGTGCCTGGCACCGGGACAGGCCCTATGGCTACACCTTC	TRBV30	TRBJ1-2	TRBD1	.
CASSQGFEGNTIYF	TGTGCCAGCAGCCAAGGTTTCGAGGGAAACACCATATATTTT	TRBV4-2	TRBJ1-3	.	.
CASSESLGTDTEAFF	TGTGCCAGCAGCGAGTCATTGGGGACTGATACTGAAGCTTTCTTT	TRBV7-6	TRBJ1-1	.	.
CASSETGYGYTF	TGTGCCAGCAGCGAAACAGGGTATGGCTACACCTTC	TRBV6-1	TRBJ1-2	.	.
CASSLETGVAYNEQFF	TGTGCCAGCAGCTTAGAAACGGGAGTCGCCTACAATGAGCAGTTCTTC	TRBV11-2	TRBJ2-1	.	.
CASSLEATLVTEAFF	TGTGCCAGCAGCTTGGAGGCGACGCTGGTCACTGAAGCTTTCTTT	TRBV5-4	TRBJ1-1	.	.
CASSSGGGRYYNEQFF	TGCGCCAGCAGCTCGGGGGGCGGGAGGTATTACAATGAGCAGTTCTTC	TRBV5-1	TRBJ2-1	TRBD2	.
CASSSTGFADTQYF	TGTGCCAGCAGCTCGACAGGGTTCGCAGATACGCAGTATTTT	TRBV11-3	TRBJ2-3	TRBD1	.
CASSKALRTVREQYF	TGTGCCAGCAGCAAAGCCCTTCGGACAGTGAGGGAGCAGTACTTC	TRBV21-1	TRBJ2-7	.	.
CASSPRDSLNYGYTF	TGTGCCAGCAGCCCTCGGGACAGCCTAAACTATGGCTACACCTTC	TRBV9	TRBJ1-2	TRBD1	few
CASSEAGPGNTIYF	TGTGCCAGCAGTGAAGCAGGCCCTGGAAACACCATATATTTT	TRBV6-1	TRBJ1-3	.	.
CASSLANGQGYEQYF	TGTGCCAGCAGCTTAGCTAACGGACAGGGCTACGAGCAGTACTTC	TRBV7-6	TRBJ2-7	TRBD1	.
CASSQVSAAVAKNIQYF	TGCGCCAGCAGCCAAGTGAGTGCGGCAGTAGCCAAAAACATTCAGTACTTC	TRBV4-1	TRBJ2-4	.	.
CASSSQGANNEQFF	TGTGCCAGCAGTTCTCAGGGGGCCAACAATGAGCAGTTCTTC	TRBV7-9	TRBJ2-1	TRBD1	.
CSVEDLSYGYTF	TGCAGCGTTGAAGATCTCAGCTATGGCTACACCTTC	TRBV29-1	TRBJ1-2	.	.
CASSLFRNGYEQYF	TGTGCCAGCAGCTTGTTCCGGAATGGCTACGAGCAGTACTTC	TRBV5-6	TRBJ2-7	.	.
CASSPRGVPYEQYF	TGTGCCAGCAGCCCTCGGGGGGTCCCCTACGAGCAGTACTTC	TRBV9	TRBJ2-7	TRBD2	once
CASSLGLGRTEAFF	TGTGCCAGCAGCTTGGGGCTGGGTCGGACTGAAGCTTTCTTT	TRBV11-2	TRBJ1-1	.	.
CASSLVLQGTETQYF	TGTGCCAGCAGCTTAGTTCTACAGGGGACGGAGACCCAGTACTTC	TRBV11-3	TRBJ2-5	TRBD1	.
CASSPRAGANVLTF	TGCGCCAGCAGCCCCAGGGCTGGGGCCAACGTCCTGACTTTC	TRBV5-1	TRBJ2-6	.	few
CASSESRDISPLHF	TGTGCCAGCAGTGAATCCCGGGACATTTCACCCCTCCACTTT	TRBV25-1	TRBJ1-6	.	.
CASSQVIPGQRTEAFF	TGTGCCAGCAGCCAAGTCATTCCGGGGCAAAGGACTGAAGCTTTCTTT	TRBV4-2	TRBJ1-1	.	.
CSVEDRETHNTEAFF	TGCAGCGTTGAAGATCGGGAGACACATAACACTGAAGCTTTCTTT	TRBV29-1	TRBJ1-1	.	.
CASGRGQGALLGTGELFF	TGTGCTAGTGGTCGAGGACAGGGGGCACTGTTGGGGACCGGGGAGCTGTTTTTT	TRBV12-5	TRBJ2-2	TRBD1	.